A selection of T cell receptor beta chains follows, all from one sample in a study of cytomegalovirus exposure and HLA in healthy donors. Measured with immunoSEQ multiplex PCR; TCRdb has only the in-frame clones, and not every one. The table records 150,000 to 200,000 clones, 81% of them present only once. Sequencing was carried out using PBMCs. The source of these receptors is a man aged 45-60 years in good health and CMV-seropositive. Each CDR3 is given with its conserved first and last residue. A D gene is named only where the DNA matches it firmly. Size values are once, few and many counts, or a class for expanded clones, and some rows have none.

CDR3 DNA | CDR3 protein | D gene | J gene | CDR3 length | V gene | clone size
TGTGCCAGCGAGGGGACAGAGCAGTACTTC | CASEGTEQYF | . | TRBJ2-7 | 10 | TRBV28 | .
TGCGCCAGCAGCTTGGTGGGGCGAGAGACCCAGTACTTC | CASSLVGRETQYF | . | TRBJ2-5 | 13 | TRBV5-1 | once
TGTGCCAGCAGTCTTCAGCGGGGGGCCGGGGGGAACACTGAAGCTTTCTTT | CASSLQRGAGGNTEAFF | . | TRBJ1-1 | 17 | TRBV27 | .
TGTGCCAGCAGCTTAGCTTACAGGGGAAGATCCTACGAGCAGTACTTC | CASSLAYRGRSYEQYF | TRBD1 | TRBJ2-7 | 16 | TRBV7-9 | .
TGTGCCAGCAGCGTATACAATGAGCAGTTCTTC | CASSVYNEQFF | . | TRBJ2-1 | 11 | TRBV11-2 | .
TGCGCCAGCAGTGTTTCAGGGAACACTGAAGCTTTCTTT | CASSVSGNTEAFF | . | TRBJ1-1 | 13 | TRBV5-1 | .
TGCGCCAGCAGCCAAAGACAGGGACCGAACACTGAAGCTTTCTTT | CASSQRQGPNTEAFF | TRBD1 | TRBJ1-1 | 15 | TRBV5-1 | .
TGTGCCAGCAGCGTAGCTGTTGGACAAGCCTATGGCTACACCTTC | CASSVAVGQAYGYTF | . | TRBJ1-2 | 15 | TRBV9 | .
TGCAGTGCTAGGGCGAACACTGAAGCTTTCTTT | CSARANTEAFF | . | TRBJ1-1 | 11 | TRBV20-1 | .
TGCGACAGCAGACGTAGCGGGGCCACCCAAGACGAGCAGTTCTTC | CDSRRSGATQDEQFF | TRBD2 | TRBJ2-1 | 15 | TRBV5-1 | .
TGTGCCAGCAGTTACCTGGCGGGACCACACGAGCAGTACTTC | CASSYLAGPHEQYF | . | TRBJ2-7 | 14 | TRBV6-5 | .
TGTGCCAGCAGTCGAGAGGGGGCGGCGAACACTGAAGCTTTCTTT | CASSREGAANTEAFF | TRBD1 | TRBJ1-1 | 15 | TRBV27 | .
TGTGCCAGCAGTCACACTAGTGGCTACGAGCAGTACTTC | CASSHTSGYEQYF | . | TRBJ2-7 | 13 | TRBV6-6 | .
TGTGCCAGCAGCTTAAACGGGAGGGGAGATACGCAGTATTTT | CASSLNGRGDTQYF | TRBD2 | TRBJ2-3 | 14 | TRBV7-2 | .
TGCAGCGCCTCCGGGACTAGTCTTATTTACAATGAGCAGTTCTTC | CSASGTSLIYNEQFF | TRBD2 | TRBJ2-1 | 15 | TRBV29-1 | .